The 31 T cell receptor beta chains below were found in one sample sequenced in a study of CD8+ T cells in alopecia areata. Investigators isolated RNA and reverse transcribed it into cDNA to act as the sequencing template. Sequencing used immunoSEQ multiplex PCR; TCRdb keeps in-frame clones, though not all of them. Found here are some 110,000 clones, approximately 54% of them singletons; the top ten hold 9% to 15%. As for treatment: oral pan-JAK inhibitor, 5-10 mg twice daily. The material sequenced was CD8+ T cells sorted from blood, taken at week 24, from a patient treated with tofacitinib. Receptor source: a human donor with alopecia areata.

V and J are TRBV6-1 and TRBJ2-5; D is unresolved. The CDR3 contains 13 residues. V lost 7 bases and J lost 5, with 14 bases in between. CDR1 is MNHNS and CDR2 is SASEGT in the germline V gene. Here the CDR3 reads CASTDTVGETQYF. In DNA, the CDR3 is TGTGCCAGCACCGACACCGTCGGGGAGACCCAGTACTTC.

J is TRBJ2-3 and V is TRBV27; D might be TRBD1 (5 bases). Per germline, CDR1 MNHEY and CDR2 SMNVEV (reference sequence). Trimming took off 6 bases at V and 0 bases at J, with 13 bases between the two ends. The CDR3 runs 15 residues. The CDR3 coding sequence is TGTGCCAGCAGCACTCAGACAGCAAGCACAGATACGCAGTATTTT. It encodes CASSTQTASTDTQYF.

This clone was seen once. J is TRBJ1-4 and V is TRBV29-1; D may be TRBD1 (6 bases). This CDR3 contains 12 residues. V lost 4 bases, J lost 8 bases, and 11 bases lay in between. Germline CDR1 is SQVTM and CDR2 is ANQGSEA. CDR3 DNA sequence: TGCAGCGTTGGACAGGCTCGCGAAAAACTGTTTTTT. Translated: CSVGQAREKLFF.

The chain has TRBV7-9 and TRBJ2-1; no definite D call. Germline V gives CDR1 SEHNR, CDR2 FQNEAQ (reference sequence). The length of the CDR3 is 16 residues. V lost 4 bases to trimming and J lost 2 bases, with 15 bases between them. CDR3: CASSSSISPTYNEQFF. In DNA, the CDR3 is TGTGCCAGCAGCTCCTCAATCAGCCCCACCTACAATGAGCAGTTCTTC. The full variable domain, with the rest looked up from reference TRBV7-9 and TRBJ2-1, is DTGVSQNPRHKITKRGQNVTFRCDPISEHNRLYWYRQTLGQGPEFLTYFQNEAQLEKSRLLSDRFSAERPKGSFSTLEIQRTEQGDSAMYLCASSSSISPTYNEQFFGPGTRLTVL.

This clone occurred once. The CDR3 does not end in the conserved phenylalanine or tryptophan, so this is likely a read error. The chain links TRBV13 to TRBJ1-1; 7 positions agree with TRBD1. Germline V lookup: CDR1 PRHDT, CDR2 FYEKMQ (reference sequence). The length of the CDR3 is 15 residues. With V trimmed by 6 bases and J by 1 base, 8 bases remained unmatched. Written as DNA, the CDR3 is TGTGCCAGCAGTAAAGCGACAGGGACGAACACTGAAGCTTTCCTT. Translating it yields CASSKATGTNTEAFL.

J is TRBJ1-5 and V is TRBV2; no firm D call. V lost 3 bases and J lost 0, with 9 bases in between. From germline, CDR1 is SNHLY and CDR2 FYNNEI. This CDR3 contains 15 residues. DNA for the CDR3: TGTGCCAGCAGTGAGGAAGGGTATAGCAATCAGCCCCAGCATTTT. Its translation: CASSEEGYSNQPQHF.

This chain links TRBV4-1 with TRBJ2-1, with TRBD2 identical over 10 bases. The CDR3 loop spans 17 amino acids. Germline assignment: CDR1 MGHRA and CDR2 YSYEKL. V lost 0 bases to trimming and J lost 5 bases; unmatched junction nucleotides: 7. The CDR3, as DNA: TGCGCCAGCAGCCAAGAGCGAAGCGGGGGGGCCAACAATGAGCAGTTCTTC. This sequence encodes CASSQERSGGANNEQFF.

The rearrangement joins TRBV12-5 to TRBJ1-4; D remains unclear. The CDR3 loop spans 15 amino acids. Germline-derived CDR1 and CDR2 are LGHNT and FRNRAP. V lost 0 bases and J 2 bases, leaving 7 bases between the germline ends. CDR3 sequence reads: CASGLVGRTNEKLFF. As DNA, the CDR3 is TGTGCTAGTGGTTTGGTAGGGCGGACTAATGAAAAACTGTTTTTT.

By share, this clone counts as large. The chain employs TRBV11-2 and TRBJ2-1; no reliable D call. Germline V gives CDR1 SGHAT, CDR2 FQNNGV. This CDR3 has 12 amino acids. Between the trimmed V and J ends, which lost 3 bases and 4 bases, there was a span of 4 bases. The CDR3 region is CASSFRYNEQFF. CDR3 nucleotides: TGTGCCAGCAGCTTTAGATACAATGAGCAGTTCTTC. The variable domain in full, with the rest retrieved from reference TRBV11-2 and TRBJ2-1, is EAGVAQSPRYKIIEKRQSVAFWCNPISGHATLYWYQQILGQGPKLLIQFQNNGVVDDSQLPKDRFSAERLKGVDSTLKIQPAKLEDSAVYLCASSFRYNEQFFGPGTRLTVL.

V usage is TRBV23-1 and J usage is TRBJ1-5; D remains ambiguous. TRBV23-1 qualifies as an ORF whose function is uncertain. Trimming shortened V by 2 bases and J by 3 bases, and 17 bases separated the two germline ends. The CDR3 contains 17 residues. CDR3 region: CASSQTISRPDNQPQHF. CDR3 nucleotides: TGCGCCAGCAGTCAAACTATCTCGAGGCCCGACAATCAGCCCCAGCATTTT.

The chain has TRBV13 and TRBJ1-6, with a tentative D call TRBD1 (6 bases). The CDR3 has 15 amino acids. Germline loops: CDR1 PRHDT, CDR2 FYEKMQ (reference sequence). The V and J ends lost 4 bases and 5 bases respectively, with 12 bases between them. DNA of the CDR3: TGTGCCAGCAGCTCTACAGGGTACGATAATTCACCCCTCCACTTT. Protein product: CASSSTGYDNSPLHF.

This clone came up a few times. The chain employs TRBV4-2 and TRBJ2-2; 14 bases align to TRBD2. With 2 bases clipped from V and 9 bases from J, the junction kept 5 bases outside the gene matches. Germline CDR1 LGHNA, CDR2 YNFKEQ. This CDR3 spans 16 amino acids. CDR3 coding DNA: TGTGCCAGCAGCCAAACGACTAGCGGGGGGGCAAGGGAGCTGTTTTTT. Its translation is CASSQTTSGGARELFF.

V gene TRBV5-6 combines with J gene TRBJ2-7; possible D gene TRBD2, 5 bases. The CDR3 totals 14 residues. V shed 3 bases and J shed 6 bases, with 16 bases lying between them. The V gene's germline CDR1 is SGHDT and CDR2 YYEEEE. CDR3 sequence reads: CASSSTHTAGEQYF. The CDR3 DNA reads TGTGCCAGCAGCTCTACTCATACCGCGGGCGAGCAGTACTTC.

This rearrangement joins TRBV5-6 to TRBJ1-1; TRBD1 might be the D (6 bases). The V end was cut by 0 bases, the J end by 4 bases, with 7 bases between. The CDR3 has 13 amino acids. Germline CDR1 reads SGHDT; CDR2 reads YYEEEE. In DNA, the CDR3 is TGTGCCAGCAGCTTGGAAGGGGGCACTGAAGCTTTCTTT. It encodes CASSLEGGTEAFF.

This chain links TRBV2 with TRBJ2-1; 7 positions agree with TRBD2. CDR3 length equals 13 residues. Germline assignment: CDR1 SNHLY and CDR2 FYNNEI. With 7 bases clipped from V and 7 bases from J, the junction kept 7 bases outside the gene matches. The chain's CDR3 is CASNEQRGNEQFF. CDR3 sequence (DNA): TGTGCCAGCAACGAACAGCGGGGTAATGAGCAGTTCTTC.

The CDR3 bases are TGTGCCAGCAGCTTAGTCGAAAAACCGGCCTACGAGCAGTACTTC. It encodes CASSLVEKPAYEQYF. This chain joins TRBV11-2 and TRBJ2-7; D is ambiguous. CDR3 length equals 15 residues. Trimming shortened V by 1 base and J by 2 bases, and 12 bases separated the two germline ends. Germline CDR1 is SGHAT and CDR2 is FQNNGV.

The V gene is TRBV11-2, the J gene TRBJ2-1; 8 bases are a match to TRBD1. In germline, CDR1 is SGHAT, CDR2 FQNNGV. The V gene end was trimmed by 2 bases and the J gene end by 4 bases; junction bases not matched to a gene: 7. The length of the CDR3 is 16 residues. The CDR3: CASSLRETGEYNEQFF. For the CDR3, the DNA is TGTGCCAGCAGCTTACGGGAGACAGGGGAATACAATGAGCAGTTCTTC.

This sequence joins TRBV6-4 and TRBJ2-1; D may be TRBD2 (5 bases). The CDR3 contains 13 residues. V lost 5 bases and J lost 5, with 10 bases in between. CDR1 MRHNA and CDR2 SNTAGT come from the germline V gene. The CDR3 is CASSPQTNNEQFF. DNA for the CDR3: TGTGCCAGCAGTCCCCAGACTAACAATGAGCAGTTCTTC.

The V call is TRBV2, the J call TRBJ2-5; D perhaps matches TRBD2 (6 bases). CDR1 and CDR2 (germline): SNHLY, FYNNEI. CDR3 length: 12 amino acids. V was cut by 8 bases and J by 5 bases, with 12 bases left in between. The CDR3 is CASVEGRETQYF. CDR3 DNA sequence: TGTGCCAGCGTCGAGGGGAGGGAGACCCAGTACTTC.

This clone was observed a few times. The chain carries TRBV9 and TRBJ2-5, with D possibly being TRBD2 (6 bases). CDR1 and CDR2 from the germline V gene are SGDLS and YYNGEE. This CDR3 spans 15 amino acids. The V end was cut by 4 bases, the J end by 2 bases, with 15 bases between. CDR3 residues: CASSKGREIQETQYF. In nucleotides, the CDR3 is TGTGCCAGCAGCAAAGGACGGGAGATTCAAGAGACCCAGTACTTC.

This rearrangement joins TRBV7-2 to TRBJ1-5, with D hard to call. CDR3 length equals 15 residues. Germline lookup yields CDR1 SGHTA and CDR2 FQGNSA. V gave up 3 bases and J gave up 0 bases, with 9 bases separating them. CDR3 in amino acids: CASSFGLYSNQPQHF. CDR3 coding DNA: TGTGCCAGCAGCTTTGGATTGTATAGCAATCAGCCCCAGCATTTT.

The chain links TRBV19 to TRBJ1-1; 7 positions match TRBD1. The V gene's germline CDR1 is LNHDA and CDR2 SQIVND (reference sequence). CDR3 length: 16 amino acids. Trimming removed 6 bases from V and 1 base from J; junction bases left unmatched: 11. CDR3: CASSKDREGKNTEAFF. The DNA of the CDR3 is TGTGCCAGTAGCAAAGACAGGGAAGGGAAGAACACTGAAGCTTTCTTT.

The rearrangement uses TRBV5-1 and TRBJ2-1; D call uncertain. The V gene lost 7 bases and the J gene lost 4 bases, with 6 bases spanning the gap. The CDR3 spans 11 residues. Germline loops: CDR1 SGHRS, CDR2 YFSETQ. The CDR3 sequence: CASFDYNEQFF. The CDR3 DNA sequence: TGCGCCAGCTTCGATTACAATGAGCAGTTCTTC.

This clone has just a few counts. This chain joins TRBV7-9 and TRBJ2-1; the D gene could be TRBD1 or TRBD2 (5 bases each). In germline, CDR1 is SEHNR, CDR2 FQNEAQ (reference sequence). This CDR3 is built from 17 residues. V lost 5 bases and J lost 8, with 25 bases in between. The CDR3 loop reads CASSPWDGGPRSDEQFF. The DNA for the CDR3 is TGTGCCAGCAGCCCCTGGGACGGCGGCCCCCGTAGCGATGAGCAGTTCTTC.

CDR3 nucleotides: TGTGCCAGCAGCCGGGACAGCGAGACCCAGTACTTC. The encoded protein is CASSRDSETQYF. This chain links TRBV7-9 with TRBJ2-5; the match to TRBD1 covers 7 bases. CDR1 and CDR2 from the germline V gene are SEHNR and FQNEAQ (reference sequence). V was pared by 5 bases and J by 5 bases, with 2 bases of the junction left unmatched. The CDR3 is 12 residues long.

This chain connects TRBV7-8 to TRBJ1-1; no clear D gene. Germline V lookup: CDR1 SGHVS, CDR2 FQNEAQ. The CDR3 length is 12 residues. The V end was cut by 5 bases, the J end by 7 bases, with 11 bases between. The CDR3, as DNA: TGTGCCAGCAGCCTAGGGCTTTTTGAAGCTTTCTTT. Its protein product is CASSLGLFEAFF.

J is TRBJ1-1 and V is TRBV14; no reliable D call. CDR3 size: 13 residues. With 5 bases removed from V and 8 bases from J, the gap between germline ends came to 15 bases. The germline V gene has CDR1 SGHDN and CDR2 FVKESK. The DNA for the CDR3 is TGTGCCAGCAGCTTACATGGCGAACCCGAAGCTTTCTTT. Its translation is CASSLHGEPEAFF.

V gene TRBV6-4 combines with J gene TRBJ2-2; TRBD1 matches at 8 bases. The length of the CDR3 is 14 residues. CDR1 is MRHNA and CDR2 is SNTAGT in the germline V gene. V shed 5 bases and J 5 bases; nucleotides not matched to a gene: 4. This CDR3 is CASSKTGETGELFF. The CDR3 DNA is TGTGCCAGCAGTAAGACAGGGGAGACCGGGGAGCTGTTTTTT.

The chain combines TRBV10-3 with TRBJ2-5, with D tentatively TRBD2 (6 bases). The CDR3 is made up of 13 amino acids. Germline values: CDR1 ENHRY, CDR2 SYGVKD. Between the trimmed V and J ends, which lost 10 bases and 4 bases, there was a span of 16 bases. The DNA of the CDR3 is TGTGCCACCCTACCGGGGGTCGGAGAGACCCAGTACTTC. Amino acids: CATLPGVGETQYF.

This chain uses TRBV12-5 with TRBJ2-3, with 10 bases lining up with TRBD2. Germline assignment: CDR1 LGHNT and CDR2 FRNRAP. CDR3 size: 17 residues. The junction had 10 bases not matched to a gene; V was cut back by 3 bases and J by 4 bases. CDR3 DNA: TGTGCTAGTGGTTTACTAGCGGGGCCGGACAGCGCAGATACGCAGTATTTT. Translation gives CASGLLAGPDSADTQYF. Filled out from reference TRBV12-5 and TRBJ2-3, the complete variable domain reads DARVTQTPRHKVTEMGQEVTMRCQPILGHNTVFWYRQTMMQGLELLAYFRNRAPLDDSGMPKDRFSAEMPDATLATLKIQPSEPRDSAVYFCASGLLAGPDSADTQYFGPGTRLTVL.

V usage is TRBV29-1 and J usage is TRBJ2-2; D is possibly TRBD1 or TRBD2 (5 bases each). CDR3 length equals 14 residues. Germline V CDR1 and CDR2: SQVTM, ANQGSEA. V was trimmed by 3 bases and J by 4 bases, leaving 12 bases between them. The chain's CDR3 is CSVDGGRGTGELFF. CDR3 sequence (DNA): TGCAGCGTTGACGGAGGAAGGGGCACCGGGGAGCTGTTTTTT.